This T cell receptor beta chain was profiled in a study of response to subunit inactivated influenza vaccine. Broader study findings: Few additional T cells are recruited per seasonal influenza vaccination, authors suggested.

TCRdb independently ran MiXCR on the RT-PCR reads; one entry per CDR3 protein. The sample shows more than 550,000 distinct CDR3 sequences, approximately 12% of them seen only once. Concerning this clonotype itself: What it recognizes is unknown.

Germline-derived CDR1 and CDR2 are SGHNT and YYREEE (reference sequence). There are 16 residues in the CDR3. Deletions cut 0 bases from V and 0 bases from J, with 9 bases between. The source was PBMCs from blood, collected on the day of vaccination. V gene TRBV5-4 combines with J gene TRBJ1-4; D uncertain. This clonotype was obtained from a man aged 45-65 years who received an inactivated influenza vaccine. The CDR3: CASSLVPSSTNEKLFF. CDR3 nucleotide sequence: TGTGCCAGCAGCTTGGTCCCGTCGTCAACTAATGAAAAACTGTTTTTT.